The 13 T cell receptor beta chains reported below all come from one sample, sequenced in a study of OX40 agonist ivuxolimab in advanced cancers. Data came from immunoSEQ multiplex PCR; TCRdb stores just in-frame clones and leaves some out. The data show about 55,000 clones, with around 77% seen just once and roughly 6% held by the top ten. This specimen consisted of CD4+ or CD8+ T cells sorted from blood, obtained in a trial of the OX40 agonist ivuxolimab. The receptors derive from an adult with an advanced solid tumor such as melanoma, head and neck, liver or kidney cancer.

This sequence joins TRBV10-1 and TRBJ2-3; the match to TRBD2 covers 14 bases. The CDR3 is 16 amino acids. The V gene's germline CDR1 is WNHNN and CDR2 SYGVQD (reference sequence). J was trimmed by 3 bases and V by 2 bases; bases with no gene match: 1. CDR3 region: CASSEGLAGGTDTQYF. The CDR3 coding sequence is TGCGCCAGCAGTGAGGGACTAGCGGGAGGTACAGATACGCAGTATTTT.

The CDR3, as DNA: TGTGCCAGCAGCGAAGCGGCGGGGGGCGCAGAGGCTTTCTTT. Amino acid sequence: CASSEAAGGAEAFF. This sequence joins TRBV7-9 and TRBJ1-1; D possibly corresponds to TRBD1 (6 bases). The CDR3 has 14 amino acids. CDR1 and CDR2 (germline): SEHNR, FQNEAQ (reference sequence). Trimming stripped 5 bases from V and 11 bases from J, with 21 bases between.

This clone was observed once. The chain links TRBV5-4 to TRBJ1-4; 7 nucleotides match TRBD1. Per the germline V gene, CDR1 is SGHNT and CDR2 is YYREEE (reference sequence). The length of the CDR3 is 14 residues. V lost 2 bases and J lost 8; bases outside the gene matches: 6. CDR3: CASSLRQGGEKLFF. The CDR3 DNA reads TGTGCCAGCAGCTTACGACAGGGAGGGGAAAAACTGTTTTTT.

DNA for the CDR3: TGCGCCAGCAGCTCACAGGGGGCTAGCACTGAAGCTTTCTTT. This sequence encodes CASSSQGASTEAFF. V is TRBV5-1 and J is TRBJ1-1; 9 nucleotides agree with TRBD1. CDR1 SGHRS and CDR2 YFSETQ come from the germline V gene. This CDR3 is built from 14 residues. V lost 3 bases, J lost 4 bases, and 4 bases stayed unmatched. Full variable domain (remainder filled in from reference TRBV5-1 and TRBJ1-1): KAGVTQTPRYLIKTRGQQVTLSCSPISGHRSVSWYQQTPGQGLQFLFEYFSETQRNKGNFPGRFSGRQFSNSRSEMNVSTLELGDSALYLCASSSQGASTEAFFGQGTRLTVV.

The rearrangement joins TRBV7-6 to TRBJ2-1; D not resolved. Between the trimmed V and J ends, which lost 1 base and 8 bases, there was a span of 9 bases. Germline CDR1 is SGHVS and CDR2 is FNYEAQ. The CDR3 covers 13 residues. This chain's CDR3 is CASSLETDDEQFF. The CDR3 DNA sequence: TGTGCCAGCAGCTTAGAGACGGATGATGAGCAGTTCTTC.

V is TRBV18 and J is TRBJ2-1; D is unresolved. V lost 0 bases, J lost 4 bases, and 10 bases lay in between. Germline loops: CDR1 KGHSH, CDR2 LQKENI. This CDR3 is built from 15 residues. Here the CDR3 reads CASSPPGNVYNEQFF. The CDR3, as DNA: TGTGCCAGCTCACCACCGGGTAACGTTTACAATGAGCAGTTCTTC.

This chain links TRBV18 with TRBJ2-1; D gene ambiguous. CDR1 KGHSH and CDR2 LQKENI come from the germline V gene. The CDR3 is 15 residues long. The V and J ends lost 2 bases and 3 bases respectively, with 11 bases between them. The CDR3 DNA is TGTGCCAGCTCACCATGGAGAGGTCTCTACAATGAGCAGTTCTTC. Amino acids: CASSPWRGLYNEQFF.

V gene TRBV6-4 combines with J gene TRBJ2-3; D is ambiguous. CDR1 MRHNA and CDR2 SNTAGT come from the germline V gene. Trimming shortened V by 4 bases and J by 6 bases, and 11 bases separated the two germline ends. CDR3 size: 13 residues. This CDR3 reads CASSGEIRDTQYF. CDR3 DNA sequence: TGTGCCAGCAGTGGAGAGATTAGGGATACGCAGTATTTT.

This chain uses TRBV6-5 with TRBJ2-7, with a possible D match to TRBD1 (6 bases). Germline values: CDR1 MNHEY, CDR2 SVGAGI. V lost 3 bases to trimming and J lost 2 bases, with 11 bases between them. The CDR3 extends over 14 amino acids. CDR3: CASSYSAGAYEQYF. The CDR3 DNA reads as TGTGCCAGCAGTTATTCCGCAGGGGCCTACGAGCAGTACTTC.

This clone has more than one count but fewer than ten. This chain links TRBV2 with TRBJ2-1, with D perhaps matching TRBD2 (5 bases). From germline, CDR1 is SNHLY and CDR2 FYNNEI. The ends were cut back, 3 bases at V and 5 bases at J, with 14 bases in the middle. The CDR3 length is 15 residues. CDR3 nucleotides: TGTGCCAGCAGTGAGCCGGGGAATTTCCACAATGAGCAGTTCTTC. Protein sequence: CASSEPGNFHNEQFF.

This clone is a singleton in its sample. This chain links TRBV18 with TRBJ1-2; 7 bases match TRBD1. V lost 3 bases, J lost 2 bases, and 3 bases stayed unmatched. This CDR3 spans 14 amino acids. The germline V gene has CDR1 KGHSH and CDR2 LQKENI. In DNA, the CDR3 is TGTGCCAGCTCACCGACGACAGGGAACTATGGCTACACCTTC. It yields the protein CASSPTTGNYGYTF.

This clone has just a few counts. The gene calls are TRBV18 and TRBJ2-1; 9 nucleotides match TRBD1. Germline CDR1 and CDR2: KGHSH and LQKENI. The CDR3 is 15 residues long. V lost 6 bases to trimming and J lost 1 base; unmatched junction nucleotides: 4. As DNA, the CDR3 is TGTGCCAGCTCTCCCGGGACAGGGTCCTACAATGAGCAGTTCTTC. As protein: CASSPGTGSYNEQFF.

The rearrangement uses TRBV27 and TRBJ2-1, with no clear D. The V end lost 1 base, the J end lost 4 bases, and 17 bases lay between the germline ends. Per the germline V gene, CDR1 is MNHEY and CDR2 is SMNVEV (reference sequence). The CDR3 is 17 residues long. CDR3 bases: TGTGCCAGCAGTTTATTAGCCGCTGACTCTGGGTACAATGAGCAGTTCTTC. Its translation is CASSLLAADSGYNEQFF.